Listed here is a single TCR beta chain. Its antigen is still unknown. No much larger clonotype is one base removed from it; base qualities were not supplied. The library was obtained by multiplex PCR. Reads for this sample came from an Illumina HiSeq 4000. To build TCR beta libraries, CDR3 regions were amplified by Arm-PCR using iRepertoire HTBI primers. Before sequencing, the PCR products underwent gel purification. Per the original workflow: Gene usage analysis of CDR3 amino acid clonotypes relied on the 62 TRBV and 14 TRBJ segments identified across samples. COPE and FqMerger were used to merge filtered high-quality paired reads into contigs. BLAST was used to align contigs to IMGT TRBV, TRBD and TRBJ reference genes, with CDR3 defined following IMGT. Any clonotype with a frequency above 0.1% was counted as a highly expanded clone. Shannon entropy was used to measure repertoire diversity, and the Gini coefficient was used to measure V-J evenness. Clonotypes shared by more than one individual were considered public. Clones were called with MiXCR by TCRdb after fastp trimmed the public reads at Q25, and only in-frame beta chains were retained. For every CDR3 protein sequence, its rows merge into one entry that carries the most common genes and DNA. The V and J calls reflect TCRdb's pipeline rather than the authors' work. This sample comprises over 300,000 distinct CDR3 sequences, 15% to 19% of them detected only once. 22% of the sample rests with the top ten.

The sample's time point label, in plain terms: newly diagnosed GD, antithyroid drugs for less than 3 months. RNA was extracted from PBMCs in TRIzol for both TCR sequencing and RNA sequencing. The diagnosis of Graves' disease followed American Thyroid Association guidelines. Recruitment of patients was carried out at an endocrinology department in Xi'an, China. From each patient, nine milliliters of peripheral blood was collected into an EDTA anticoagulant tube. Ficoll Paque Plus density gradient separation was used to isolate PBMCs, and no further T cell sorting was performed. RNA quality was checked with an Agilent 2100 Bioanalyzer and agarose gel, and concentration with a NanoDrop 2000. The sample comes from a study of regulatory T cells in long-lasting Graves disease (dated by TCRdb to the early 2020s). Looking at the study overall: Antithyroid drugs had been taken for less than 3 months by newly diagnosed Graves' disease patients. The study was registered as a clinical trial and conducted in China. A total of about 33 samples underwent TCR sequencing, from about 13 patients with persistent Graves' disease and roughly 20 patients with newly diagnosed Graves' disease. Peripheral blood TCR sequencing and RNA sequencing compared persistent Graves' disease patients with newly diagnosed Graves' disease patients. What the study reported, not specific to this receptor: Compared with newly diagnosed patients, patients with persistent Graves' disease had lower TCR Shannon entropy and fewer highly expanded clones, which suggests clonal expansion. TRBV28, TRBJ1-2 and TRBJ2-5 were preferentially used in persistent disease, while TRBV20-1 and TRBJ2-1 were favored in newly diagnosed disease. The study examined only peripheral blood because the primary lesion, thyroid tissue, could not be accessed. Only the TCR beta chain was sequenced and analyzed. The authors acknowledged the small sample size as a limitation that may reduce accuracy. More public clonotypes were shared among persistent patients (fewer than 3,000) than among newly diagnosed patients (approximately 930).

The CDR3 sequence holds 14 residues, the cysteine and phenylalanine included. This entry keeps only the CDR3 DNA: 42 bases, framed from base 1. For CDR1 and CDR2, the germline V gene lists SGHAT and FQNNGV. Trimming removed 4 bases from V and 14 bases from J, leaving 23 bases between the germline ends. The origin of this receptor is a female donor with Graves disease. Recombination linked TRBV11-2 to TRBJ1-2; the best D guess is TRBD1, with 5 bases matching. This specimen consisted of peripheral blood mononuclear cells (PBMCs), obtained at new diagnosis, from a patient treated with antithyroid drugs. The DNA sequence follows: TGTGCCAGCAGCTCGACCGGGACGGTCAATGGGGGGACCTTC. It encodes CASSSTGTVNGGTF.